One and the same sample provided the 17 T cell receptor beta chains below, sequenced in a study of control samples from healthy donors and cancer patients. Profiled with immunoSEQ multiplex PCR; TCRdb holds only in-frame clones, not every one. Counted here are 71,000 or so clones, roughly nine tenths occurring once; the ten biggest clones make up about 20%. The specimen sequenced was PBMCs. Receptor source: a man in his 60s with lung cancer.

The V gene is TRBV7-2, the J gene TRBJ1-1; D is perhaps TRBD1 (6 bases). Germline values: CDR1 SGHTA, CDR2 FQGNSA. Between the trimmed V and J ends, which lost 2 bases and 2 bases, there was a span of 12 bases. The CDR3 has 15 residues. The CDR3 nucleotides are TGTGCCAGCAGCTTATTAGGGGGACATAACACTGAAGCTTTCTTT. Its translation is CASSLLGGHNTEAFF.

This clone was detected only once. This chain joins TRBV6-6 and TRBJ2-5; tentative D call: TRBD1 (6 bases). The CDR3 has 16 residues. Trimming stripped 0 bases from V and 2 bases from J, with 13 bases between. CDR1 and CDR2 (germline): MNHNY, SVGAGI (reference sequence). The CDR3 coding sequence is TGTGCCAGCAGTTACTCCGCAGGACAGCCTCAAGAGACCCAGTACTTC. It codes for CASSYSAGQPQETQYF.

V is TRBV5-1 and J is TRBJ1-5; TRBD1 might be the D (5 bases). V was trimmed by 0 bases and J by 11 bases, leaving 12 bases between them. This CDR3 is 13 amino acids long. Per germline, CDR1 SGHRS and CDR2 YFSETQ. CDR3 loop: CASSLGGTESQHF. CDR3 DNA: TGCGCCAGCAGCTTGGGTGGGACCGAGTCCCAGCATTTT.

The rearrangement uses TRBV11-1 and TRBJ1-2, with D tentatively TRBD1 (6 bases). CDR1 is SGHAT, CDR2 FQDESV, per germline (reference sequence). The V end was cut by 5 bases, the J end by 0 bases, with 13 bases between. This CDR3 region has 15 residues. CDR3 protein: CASSARGGSNYGYTF. CDR3 sequence (DNA): TGTGCCAGCAGCGCGAGGGGGGGGTCTAACTATGGCTACACCTTC.

V and J are TRBV9 and TRBJ1-5; D call uncertain. This CDR3 contains 13 residues. Deletions cut 0 bases from V and 6 bases from J, with 7 bases between. Germline V CDR1 and CDR2: SGDLS, YYNGEE. The CDR3 region is CASSVEGSQPQHF. In DNA form, the CDR3 reads TGTGCCAGCAGCGTAGAGGGAAGTCAGCCCCAGCATTTT.

This clone has a single count. The chain combines TRBV29-1 with TRBJ2-5; D is unresolved. Per germline, CDR1 SQVTM and CDR2 ANQGSEA. V was trimmed by 4 bases and J by 5 bases, leaving 14 bases between them. The CDR3 extends over 13 amino acids. CDR3 DNA sequence: TGCAGCGTTGGACCACTCTATAGGGAGACCCAGTACTTC. It codes for CSVGPLYRETQYF.

V usage is TRBV28 and J usage is TRBJ2-3; TRBD1 matches 11 bases. Germline CDR1 reads MDHEN; CDR2 reads SYDVKM. There are 17 residues in the CDR3. The J segment lost 7 bases and the V segment lost 2 bases, leaving 11 bases of the junction unmatched. The CDR3 loop reads CASSLPPGQGDSYTQYF. The DNA for the CDR3 is TGTGCCAGCAGTTTACCGCCGGGACAGGGGGATTCTTATACGCAGTATTTT.

The rearrangement joins TRBV9 to TRBJ1-2, with D possibly being TRBD1 (6 bases). The CDR3 is 14 residues long. Trimming took off 3 bases at V and 8 bases at J, with 17 bases between the two ends. Germline assignment: CDR1 SGDLS and CDR2 YYNGEE. As DNA, the CDR3 is TGTGCCAGCAGCGCCGGTGGGGGCGTAAACGGCTACACCTTC. Amino acids: CASSAGGGVNGYTF.

The chain combines TRBV7-6 with TRBJ2-3; D remains unclear. This CDR3 spans 12 amino acids. V dropped 5 bases and J dropped 2 bases, with 5 bases sitting between them. CDR1 is SGHVS, CDR2 FNYEAQ, per germline. CDR3 nucleotides: TGTGCCAGCAGCCCACACACAGATACGCAGTATTTT. It encodes CASSPHTDTQYF.

Of note for this clone: One end of the junction is discordant with germline, which a read error may explain. This sample includes further DNA sequences coding for the same CDR3. V usage is TRBV27 and J usage is TRBJ2-2; 9 bases are shared with TRBD2. Germline CDR1 is MNHEY and CDR2 is SMNVEV (reference sequence). The CDR3 runs to 17 residues. In nucleotides, the CDR3 is TGCGCCAGCAGTTCACAACCGCGGGGGGGCCGGACCGGGGAGCTGTTTTTT. Its protein is CASSSQPRGGRTGELFF.

The chain couples TRBV9 to TRBJ2-5, with D possibly TRBD1 on 5 matching bases. The length of the CDR3 is 15 residues. Trimming cost V 2 bases and J 2 bases, with 13 bases left between them. The germline gives CDR1 SGDLS, CDR2 YYNGEE. In DNA, the CDR3 is TGTGCCAGCAGCGTGGGGTGGGCAGGGCAAGAGACCCAGTACTTC. It encodes CASSVGWAGQETQYF.

The V and J genes are TRBV10-3 and TRBJ2-5; TRBD1 matches 9 bases. CDR1 is ENHRY and CDR2 is SYGVKD in the germline V gene. V was pared by 5 bases and J by 5 bases, with 3 bases of the junction left unmatched. This CDR3 has 13 residues. CDR3 protein: CAISSTGGETQYF. In nucleotides, the CDR3 is TGTGCCATCAGTTCGACAGGGGGGGAGACCCAGTACTTC.

The chain is built from TRBV25-1 and TRBJ1-4, with 8 bases aligning to TRBD1. CDR1 is MGHDK and CDR2 is SYGVNS in the germline V gene. The junction had 3 bases not matched to a gene; V was cut back by 3 bases and J by 3 bases. The CDR3 totals 15 residues. CDR3 residues: CASSDTTGANEKLFF. The CDR3 DNA reads as TGTGCCAGCAGTGATACGACAGGGGCTAATGAAAAACTGTTTTTT.

The chain employs TRBV7-9 and TRBJ2-7; 9 bases agree with TRBD1. Germline CDR1 SEHNR, CDR2 FQNEAQ (reference sequence). This CDR3 has 14 residues. The J segment lost 4 bases and the V segment lost 5 bases, leaving 6 bases of the junction unmatched. CDR3 loop: CASSPGQGEYEQYV. CDR3 bases: TGTGCCAGCAGCCCGGGACAGGGCGAGTACGAGCAGTACGTC.

CDR3 loop: CASSESQGTTEQETQYF. The CDR3 DNA is TGCGCCAGCAGTGAGTCGCAGGGGACAACCGAACAAGAGACCCAGTACTTC. The V and J genes are TRBV10-1 and TRBJ2-5; a possible D gene is TRBD1 (6 bases). The germline gives CDR1 WNHNN, CDR2 SYGVQD (reference sequence). V lost 0 bases and J 2 bases, leaving 16 bases between the germline ends. This CDR3 region has 17 residues.

The chain links TRBV11-3 to TRBJ1-3; D not certain. The length of the CDR3 is 14 residues. V lost 8 bases and J lost 0, with 11 bases in between. Looked up from germline, CDR1 is SGHNT and CDR2 is YENEEA. CDR3: CASGPNLSGNTIYF. CDR3 in DNA: TGTGCCAGCGGCCCTAATCTCTCTGGAAACACCATATATTTT.

The chain employs TRBV11-3 and TRBJ2-6; D is undetermined. V was pared by 4 bases and J by 0 bases, with 13 bases between. The V gene's germline CDR1 is SGHNT and CDR2 YENEEA. CDR3 length equals 17 residues. The CDR3 sequence: CASSYTVLSSGANVLTF. In DNA form, the CDR3 reads TGTGCCAGCAGCTACACCGTCCTCTCCTCTGGGGCCAACGTCCTGACTTTC.